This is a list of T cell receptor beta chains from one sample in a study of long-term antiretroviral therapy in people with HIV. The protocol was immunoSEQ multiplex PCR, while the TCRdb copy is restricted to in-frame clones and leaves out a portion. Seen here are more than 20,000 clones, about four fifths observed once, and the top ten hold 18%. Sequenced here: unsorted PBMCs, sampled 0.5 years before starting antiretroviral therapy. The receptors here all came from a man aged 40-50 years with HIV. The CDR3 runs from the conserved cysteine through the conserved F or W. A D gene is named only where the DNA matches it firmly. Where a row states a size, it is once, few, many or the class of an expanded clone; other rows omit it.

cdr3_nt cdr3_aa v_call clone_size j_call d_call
TGTGCCAGTGGACCTGCATCTGCTAGCAATCAGCCCCAGCATTTT CASGPASASNQPQHF TRBV19 . TRBJ1-5 .
TGTGCCAGCTCACCGGGACACAATAGCAATCAGCCCCAGCATTTT CASSPGHNSNQPQHF TRBV18 . TRBJ1-5 .
TGTGCCAGCAGTATCGGGACAGGGGGTTCCGCTTCCTACGAGCAGTACTTC CASSIGTGGSASYEQYF TRBV27 few TRBJ2-7 TRBD1
TGCGCCAGCAGCCTACACGGACCTAACACAGATACGCAGTATTTT CASSLHGPNTDTQYF TRBV5-1 once TRBJ2-3 .
TGTGCAAGTCGCTTCCGCTCCCAGCGGGGGGCGAAAGAGACCCAGTACTTC CASRFRSQRGAKETQYF TRBV12-2 . TRBJ2-5 .
TGCGCCAGCAGCCAAGTCTCTGGGACCTACGAGCAGTACTTC CASSQVSGTYEQYF TRBV4-3 . TRBJ2-7 .
TGTGCCACCAGCAACCCGAAGGGGTCCACAGATACGCAGTATTTT CATSNPKGSTDTQYF TRBV15 . TRBJ2-3 .
TGTGCCTGGAGTCCAGGGGCACCGAACTACGAGCAGTACTTC CAWSPGAPNYEQYF TRBV30 . TRBJ2-7 .
TGTGCCAGCAGCGAGAGCCGCGTCTATGGCTACACCTTC CASSESRVYGYTF TRBV7-2 few TRBJ1-2 .
TGTGCCAGTAGGGACAGGGAAGTATCACCCCTCCACTTT CASRDREVSPLHF TRBV19 few TRBJ1-6 TRBD1
TGTGCCAGCAGTGACAATCGGGGGGGGACTGAAGCTTTCTTT CASSDNRGGTEAFF TRBV6-1 . TRBJ1-1 .
TGTGCCAGCAGTCCCAGGGGGCTGAACACCGGGGAGCTGTTTTTT CASSPRGLNTGELFF TRBV6-5 . TRBJ2-2 TRBD1
TGTGCCAGTAGTATGACCTCTGGAAACACCATATATTTT CASSMTSGNTIYF TRBV19 . TRBJ1-3 .
TGTGCCAGCAGCGACAGGGAGACCCAGTACTTC CASSDRETQYF TRBV7-2 . TRBJ2-5 .
TGTGCCAGCAGCGTAGAAACCGGGGAGCTGTTTTTT CASSVETGELFF TRBV9 once TRBJ2-2 .
TGTGCCAGCAGCCTGGCGGGAGTTAGCGGGACGCACAATGAGCAGTTCTTC CASSLAGVSGTHNEQFF TRBV5-4 . TRBJ2-1 TRBD2
TGTGCCAGCAGCTTAGTCGACAGGGGGTATGGCTACACCTTC CASSLVDRGYGYTF TRBV7-9 . TRBJ1-2 TRBD1